The clone carrying this T cell receptor beta chain was seen just once. What it binds is unknown. CDR1 SGHTA and CDR2 FQGNSA come from the germline V gene. The CDR3 loop spans 18 amino acids. The V end lost 2 bases, the J end lost 4 bases, and 21 bases lay between the germline ends. The data are from a study of T cell responses to AZD1222 COVID-19 vaccine. Study-level background: Pooled together were second doses at about 4 or about 12 weeks. Study results and caveats: Recipients of AZD1222 seropositive at baseline numbered only 5 or 6. Possibly, clonal diversity was underestimated; donors were largely white British and included more females. Spike-specific TCR breadth and depth went up after people got two AZD1222 doses.

TCRdb keeps only in-frame clones here, not all; method: immunoSEQ multiplex PCR. The sample shows over 150,000 clones, under 95% of them seen only once. This specimen was peripheral blood, taken on day 0 of AZD1222 vaccination. The sequence was collected from an adult in good health. The V call is TRBV7-2, the J call TRBJ1-5; D gene ambiguous. CDR3 in amino acids: CASSLHGLQQTQNQPQHF. The CDR3 coding sequence is TGTGCCAGCAGCTTACACGGTCTGCAACAGACTCAAAATCAGCCCCAGCATTTT.